There are a few counts of the clone carrying this T cell receptor beta chain. Germline trimming cut 4 bases from V and 2 bases from J; bases unmatched to any gene: 5. The CDR3 is made up of 14 amino acids. Germline values: CDR1 MNHEY, CDR2 SVGAGI. Per the original methods: Amplification with reference gene primers provided the estimates of nucleated cell counts. Measured with immunoSEQ multiplex PCR; TCRdb has only the in-frame clones, and not every one. The DNA was the basis for D and trimming; V, J and clone size are from that table. Of about 150,000 clones listed, 78% are singletons. The data stem from a study of blood T cell repertoires in COVID-19. Study-wide context: Sample material is recorded as cDNA or gDNA derived from T cells, B-cell-depleted T cells, or PBMCs.

The sequenced material came from peripheral blood. The sequence came from a man aged 55 to 70 who had recovered from COVID-19. The genes are TRBV6-5 and TRBJ2-7; 7 nucleotides agree with TRBD1. The CDR3 DNA follows: TGTGCCAGCAGTTCGACAGGGCGCACCTACGAGCAGTACTTC. The encoded protein is CASSSTGRTYEQYF.